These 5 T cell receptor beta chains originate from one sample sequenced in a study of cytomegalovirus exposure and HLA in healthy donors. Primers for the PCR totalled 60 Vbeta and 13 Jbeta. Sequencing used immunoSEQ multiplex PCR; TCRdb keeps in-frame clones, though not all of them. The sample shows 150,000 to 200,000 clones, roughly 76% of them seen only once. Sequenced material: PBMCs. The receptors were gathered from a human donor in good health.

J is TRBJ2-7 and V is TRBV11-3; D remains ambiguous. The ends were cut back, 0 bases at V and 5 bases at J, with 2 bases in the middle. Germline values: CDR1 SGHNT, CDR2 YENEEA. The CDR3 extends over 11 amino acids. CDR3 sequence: CASSLDNEQYF. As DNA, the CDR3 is TGTGCCAGCAGCTTAGATAACGAGCAGTACTTC.

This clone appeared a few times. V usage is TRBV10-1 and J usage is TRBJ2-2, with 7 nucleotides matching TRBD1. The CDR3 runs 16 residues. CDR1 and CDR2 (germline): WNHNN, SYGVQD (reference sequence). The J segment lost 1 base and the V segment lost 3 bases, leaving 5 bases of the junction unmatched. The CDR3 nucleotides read TGCGCCAGCAGTGACGGGCGACAGGGGAACACCGGGGAGCTGTTTTTT. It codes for CASSDGRQGNTGELFF.

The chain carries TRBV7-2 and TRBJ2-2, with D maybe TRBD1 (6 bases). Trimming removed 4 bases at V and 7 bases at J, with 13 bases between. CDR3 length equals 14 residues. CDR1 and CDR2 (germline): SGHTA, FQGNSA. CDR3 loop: CASSSGQSYGELFF. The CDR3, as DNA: TGTGCCAGCAGCTCCGGACAGAGCTACGGGGAGCTGTTTTTT.

This chain's CDR3 is CASSLERQPNTEAFF. Written as DNA, the CDR3 is TGTGCCAGCAGCTTAGAAAGACAACCGAACACTGAAGCTTTCTTT. The chain carries TRBV7-8 and TRBJ1-1, with D unresolved. Deletions cut 1 base from V and 1 base from J, with 10 bases between. The CDR3 is 15 residues long. Germline V gene data show CDR1 as SGHVS and CDR2 as FQNEAQ. Drawing the rest from reference TRBV7-8 and TRBJ1-1, the complete variable domain is GAGVSQSPRYKVAKRGQDVALRCDPISGHVSLFWYQQALGQGPEFLTYFQNEAQLDKSGLPSDRFFAERPEGSVSTLKIQRTQQEDSAVYLCASSLERQPNTEAFFGQGTRLTVV.

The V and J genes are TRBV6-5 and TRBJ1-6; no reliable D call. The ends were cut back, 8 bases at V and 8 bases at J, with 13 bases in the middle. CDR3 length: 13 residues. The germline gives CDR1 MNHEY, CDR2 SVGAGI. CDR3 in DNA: TGTGCCAGCGTGAAGGAGGCTGATTCACCCCTCCACTTT. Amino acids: CASVKEADSPLHF.